This T cell receptor (beta chain) was captured by sequencing in a study of blood T cell repertoires in COVID-19. Turning to the study itself: T cells, B-cell-depleted T cells, or PBMCs supplied cDNA or gDNA.

The V gene's germline CDR1 is SNHLY and CDR2 FYNNEI. The germline V and J ends were trimmed by 6 bases and 0 bases, with 11 bases remaining between them. The CDR3 covers 15 residues. In the authors' workflow: Counts of nucleated cells, estimated from reference gene primer amplification, were obtained. Profiled with immunoSEQ multiplex PCR; TCRdb holds only in-frame clones, not every one. V and J calls plus clone size are reproduced from that table; the DNA served to infer D and trimming. The table includes some 270,000 clones, nearly 90% detected once. Individuals aged about 18 to 95 years were recruited from some 26 US areas. Participants' reported clinical history set cohort assignment.

The specimen sequenced was PBMCs or T cells enriched from blood (not recorded which). V is TRBV2 and J is TRBJ1-4, with unresolved D. The receptor was derived from a woman between 55 and 75 years old who had recovered from COVID-19. CDR3 sequence: CASRRQPATNEKLFF. The CDR3 DNA sequence: TGTGCCAGCAGGAGGCAGCCGGCAACTAATGAAAAACTGTTTTTT.